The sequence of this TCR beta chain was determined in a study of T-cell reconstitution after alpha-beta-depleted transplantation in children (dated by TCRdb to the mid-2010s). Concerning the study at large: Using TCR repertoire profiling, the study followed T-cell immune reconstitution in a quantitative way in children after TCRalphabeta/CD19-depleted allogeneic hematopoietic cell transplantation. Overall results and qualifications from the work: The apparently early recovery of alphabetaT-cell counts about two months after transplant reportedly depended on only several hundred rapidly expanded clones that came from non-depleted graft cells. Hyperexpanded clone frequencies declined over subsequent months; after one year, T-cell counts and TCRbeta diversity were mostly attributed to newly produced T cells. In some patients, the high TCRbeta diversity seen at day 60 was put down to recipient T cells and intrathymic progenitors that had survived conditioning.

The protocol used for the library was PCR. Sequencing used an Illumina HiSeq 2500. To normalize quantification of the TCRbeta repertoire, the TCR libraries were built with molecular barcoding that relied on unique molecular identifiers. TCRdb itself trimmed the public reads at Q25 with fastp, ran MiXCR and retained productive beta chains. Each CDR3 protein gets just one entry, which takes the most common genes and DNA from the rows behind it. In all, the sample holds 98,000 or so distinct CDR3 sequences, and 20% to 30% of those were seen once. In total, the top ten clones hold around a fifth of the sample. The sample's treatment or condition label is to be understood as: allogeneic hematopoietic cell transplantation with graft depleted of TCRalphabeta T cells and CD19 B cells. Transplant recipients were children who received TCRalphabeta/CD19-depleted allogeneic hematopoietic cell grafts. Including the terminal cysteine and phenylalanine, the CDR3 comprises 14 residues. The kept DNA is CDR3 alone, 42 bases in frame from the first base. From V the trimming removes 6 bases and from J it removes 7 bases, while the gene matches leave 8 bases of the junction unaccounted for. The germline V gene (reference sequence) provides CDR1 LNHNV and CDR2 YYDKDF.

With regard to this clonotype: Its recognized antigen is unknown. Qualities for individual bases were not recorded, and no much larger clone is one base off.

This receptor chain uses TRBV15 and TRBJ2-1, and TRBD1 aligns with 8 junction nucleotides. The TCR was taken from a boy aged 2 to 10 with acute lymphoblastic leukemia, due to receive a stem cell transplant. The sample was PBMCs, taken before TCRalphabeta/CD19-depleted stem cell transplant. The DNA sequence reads TGTGCCACCAGAGACAGGGGAGAAAGGAATGAGCAGTTCTTC. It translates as CATRDRGERNEQFF.